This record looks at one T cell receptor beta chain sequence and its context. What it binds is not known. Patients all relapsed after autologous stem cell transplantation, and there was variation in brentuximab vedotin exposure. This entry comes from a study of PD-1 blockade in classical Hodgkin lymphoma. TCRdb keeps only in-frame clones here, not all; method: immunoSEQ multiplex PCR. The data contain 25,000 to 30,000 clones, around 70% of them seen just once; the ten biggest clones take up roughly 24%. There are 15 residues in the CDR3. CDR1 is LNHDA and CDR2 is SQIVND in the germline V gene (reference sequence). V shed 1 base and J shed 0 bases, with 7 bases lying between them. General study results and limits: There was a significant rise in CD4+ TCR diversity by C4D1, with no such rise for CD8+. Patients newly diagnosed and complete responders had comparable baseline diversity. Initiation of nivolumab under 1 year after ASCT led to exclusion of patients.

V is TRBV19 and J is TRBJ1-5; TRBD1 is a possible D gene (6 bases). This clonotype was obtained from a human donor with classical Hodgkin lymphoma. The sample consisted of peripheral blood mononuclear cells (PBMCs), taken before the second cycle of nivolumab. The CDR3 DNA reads TGTGCCAGTAGTATAGTGGACAGTAGCAATCAGCCCCAGCATTTT. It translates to CASSIVDSSNQPQHF. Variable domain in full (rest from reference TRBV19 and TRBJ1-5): DGGITQSPKYLFRKEGQNVTLSCEQNLNHDAMYWYRQDPGQGLRLIYYSQIVNDFQKGDIAEGYSVSREKKESFPLTVTSAQKNPTAFYLCASSIVDSSNQPQHFGDGTRLSIL.